The 19 T cell receptor beta chains given below trace back to one sample, sequenced in a study of T cells in Graves' hyperthyroidism and ophthalmopathy. Researchers amplified the TCR beta CDR3 regions from RNA transcripts. Using the HTBI primer set, a first-round RT-PCR was run on the TCR CDR3. Via MiXCR, TCRdb re-called the multiplex PCR reads, giving one row per CDR3 protein. The table records about 700,000 distinct CDR3 sequences, 11% to 15% of them present only once. Source material: blood. These receptor sequences come from a woman younger than 30 with Graves' hyperthyroidism.

The sample holds a few counts of this clonotype. The chain combines TRBV20-1 with TRBJ1-6; no firm D call. V was pared by 5 bases and J by 6 bases, with 17 bases between. The CDR3 has 15 residues. The V gene's germline CDR1 is DFQATT and CDR2 SNEGSKA (reference sequence). CDR3 region: CSALKPTYPNSPLHF. The DNA of the CDR3 is TGCAGTGCTCTTAAACCCACGTATCCTAATTCACCCCTCCACTTT.

This rearrangement joins TRBV28 to TRBJ1-3; D not certain. CDR1 is MDHEN and CDR2 is SYDVKM in the germline V gene. V dropped 5 bases and J dropped 13 bases, with 15 bases sitting between them. The length of the CDR3 is 12 residues. CDR3 in DNA: TGTGCCAGCAGTACCAATTCGGGCCGAATATATTTT. It yields the protein CASSTNSGRIYF.

The chain joins TRBV19 to TRBJ2-2, with TRBD1 matching over 9 bases. Germline CDR1 reads LNHDA; CDR2 reads SQIVND (reference sequence). The CDR3 contains 15 residues. V was clipped by 5 bases and J by 8 bases; unmatched bases: 9. CDR3 loop: CASSAGNRGRGELFF. The CDR3 coding sequence is TGTGCCAGTAGTGCGGGAAACAGGGGGCGAGGGGAGCTGTTTTTT.

This clonotype came up many times. This chain uses TRBV3-1 with TRBJ2-5; maybe TRBD2 (6 bases). Trimming left V 3 bases short and J 4 bases short, with 12 bases between. The CDR3 runs 14 residues. Germline loops: CDR1 LGHDT, CDR2 YNNKEL (reference sequence). CDR3 in amino acids: CASSHYRDSETQYF. The CDR3, as DNA: TGTGCCAGCAGCCACTACCGGGACTCAGAGACCCAGTACTTC.

This clonotype has ten or more counts. This sequence joins TRBV20-1 and TRBJ2-7; D is tentatively TRBD1 or TRBD2 (5 bases each). Germline-derived CDR1 and CDR2 are DFQATT and SNEGSKA (reference sequence). The CDR3 is 15 amino acids. V dropped 0 bases and J dropped 3 bases, with 15 bases sitting between them. This CDR3 is CSARDMEAGLYEQYF. The DNA of the CDR3 is TGCAGTGCTAGAGATATGGAGGCAGGGCTCTACGAGCAGTACTTC.

This clonotype came up many times. The chain carries TRBV27 and TRBJ2-1, with 9 nucleotides matching TRBD1. CDR1 and CDR2 (germline): MNHEY, SMNVEV (reference sequence). This CDR3 has 15 residues. With V trimmed by 0 bases and J by 10 bases, 7 bases remained unmatched. CDR3 sequence reads: CASSLSPQGAGEQFF. CDR3 in DNA: TGTGCCAGCAGTTTATCCCCACAGGGGGCAGGGGAGCAGTTCTTC.

The CDR3 nucleotides are TGTGCCAGCACCCCGGCACGGGACAGGGCTAAATCGGGGGAGCTGTTTTTT. It translates to CASTPARDRAKSGELFF. This chain links TRBV7-9 with TRBJ2-2, with 9 nucleotides matching TRBD1. J was trimmed by 8 bases and V by 7 bases; bases with no gene match: 17. This CDR3 has 17 residues. The germline V gene encodes CDR1 SEHNR and CDR2 FQNEAQ (reference sequence).

The rearrangement links TRBV24-1 to TRBJ2-7, with D possibly called TRBD1 or TRBD2 (5 bases each). There are 16 residues in the CDR3. Germline CDR1 is KGHDR and CDR2 is SFDVKD. The V end was cut by 0 bases, the J end by 1 base, with 12 bases between. CDR3 amino acids: CATSDLSWDGSYEQYF. The CDR3 DNA follows: TGTGCCACCAGTGATTTGAGCTGGGACGGTTCCTACGAGCAGTACTTC.

The CDR3, as DNA: TGTGCCAGCAGCTTTACCGCCGGGGAGCTGTTTTTT. Residues: CASSFTAGELFF. V and J are TRBV5-6 and TRBJ2-2; D is uncertain. Germline V gives CDR1 SGHDT, CDR2 YYEEEE. V lost 2 bases to trimming and J lost 6 bases, with 5 bases between them. The CDR3 loop spans 12 amino acids.

Notes on this clonotype: A much larger clone sits a single nucleotide away, making a read error possible. The chain employs TRBV28 and TRBJ2-6, with TRBD2 matching over 8 bases. Per germline, CDR1 MDHEN and CDR2 SYDVKM. The CDR3 extends over 15 amino acids. The trim removed 11 bases at V and 0 bases at J, leaving 6 bases unmatched. CDR3 bases: TGTGCCGGACGGGGGGGAGGCTCTGGGGCCAACGTCCTGACTTTC. Protein product: CAGRGGGSGANVLTF.

This clonotype was detected only a few times. The rearrangement joins TRBV29-1 to TRBJ2-2, with D possibly being TRBD1 (5 bases). The germline V gene has CDR1 SQVTM and CDR2 ANQGSEA. The CDR3 is 13 amino acids. V gave up 4 bases and J gave up 1 base, with 7 bases separating them. The CDR3 loop reads CSVGQGNTGELFF. The CDR3 region has the DNA TGCAGCGTTGGGCAGGGGAACACCGGGGAGCTGTTTTTT.

The rearrangement joins TRBV12-3 or TRBV12-4 to TRBJ2-3; 13 bases agree with TRBD2. This CDR3 is built from 18 residues. J was trimmed by 7 bases and V by 5 bases; bases with no gene match: 15. This CDR3 reads CASSRIPSGTSGKNTQYF. In DNA form, the CDR3 reads TGTGCCAGCAGTCGGATACCATCCGGGACTAGCGGGAAGAATACGCAGTATTTT.

In this sample, this clonotype turned up many times. The chain is built from TRBV30 and TRBJ1-1; D is ambiguous. This CDR3 is 9 amino acids long. Germline lookup yields CDR1 GTSNPN and CDR2 SVGIG (reference sequence). V was clipped by 6 bases and J by 11 bases, with 10 bases between them. The CDR3 loop is CACKKTAFF. As DNA, the CDR3 is TGTGCCTGCAAAAAGACGGCTTTCTTT. Supplemented by reference TRBV30 and TRBJ1-1, the full variable domain reads SQTIHQWPATLVQPVGSPLSLECTVEGTSNPNLYWYRQAAGRGLQLLFYSVGIGQISSEVPQNLSASRPQDRQFILSSKKLLLSDSGFYLCACKKTAFFGQGTRLTVV.

This clonotype was seen a handful of times. The CDR3 sequence is CSARDIYYGYTF. The CDR3 DNA follows: TGCAGTGCTAGAGATATCTACTATGGCTACACCTTC. The rearrangement links TRBV20-1 to TRBJ1-2; unclear D gene. CDR1 DFQATT and CDR2 SNEGSKA come from the germline V gene (reference sequence). This CDR3 has 12 residues. With 0 bases removed from V and 3 bases from J, the gap between germline ends came to 5 bases.

The chain carries TRBV6-1 and TRBJ2-3, with TRBD2 identical over 7 bases. The V gene's germline CDR1 is MNHNS and CDR2 SASEGT. The CDR3 sequence is 15 residues long. V lost 5 bases, J lost 2 bases, and 7 bases stayed unmatched. The CDR3 DNA follows: TGTGCCAGCAGTTGGGAGCGGGATTACACAGATACGCAGTATTTT. It translates to CASSWERDYTDTQYF.

The chain is built from TRBV19 and TRBJ1-1; D possibly corresponds to TRBD1 (5 bases). The CDR3 length is 11 residues. Trimming stripped 6 bases from V and 7 bases from J, with 9 bases between. In germline, CDR1 is LNHDA, CDR2 SQIVND (reference sequence). CDR3 in amino acids: CASRRGFEAFF. In DNA, the CDR3 is TGTGCCAGTAGGAGGGGATTTGAAGCTTTCTTT.

The sample holds many counts of this clonotype. CDR3 region: CASSFGGIAKNIQYF. The DNA of the CDR3 is TGTGCCAGCAGTTTCGGCGGGATAGCCAAAAACATTCAGTACTTC. The chain recombines TRBV28 with TRBJ2-4, with D possibly being TRBD2 (6 bases). The CDR3 contains 15 residues. In germline, CDR1 is MDHEN, CDR2 SYDVKM. V was shortened by 3 bases and J by 0 bases, with 9 bases between the two germline ends.

The table lists this clonotype with many counts. This sequence joins TRBV7-2 and TRBJ2-1; 8 nucleotides match TRBD2. J was trimmed by 4 bases and V by 0 bases; bases with no gene match: 2. The CDR3 consists of 15 residues. CDR1 SGHTA and CDR2 FQGNSA come from the germline V gene. CDR3 nucleotide sequence: TGTGCCAGCAGCTTAGCGGGGACTAGGTACAATGAGCAGTTCTTC. This translates into CASSLAGTRYNEQFF.

This clonotype has at least ten counts. The chain couples TRBV7-2 to TRBJ1-1; 7 nucleotides align to TRBD1. CDR1 is SGHTA and CDR2 is FQGNSA in the germline V gene. The V segment lost 5 bases and the J segment 7 bases; nucleotides outside the gene matches: 22. The CDR3 contains 18 residues. The CDR3: CASSEYPGQYAPGSEAFF. CDR3 nucleotides: TGTGCCAGCAGCGAGTATCCGGGACAGTATGCCCCGGGAAGTGAAGCTTTCTTT.